These 2 T cell receptor beta chains were all obtained from the same sample, sequenced in a study of T cell responses to AZD1222 COVID-19 vaccine. Measured with immunoSEQ multiplex PCR; TCRdb has only the in-frame clones, and not every one. The table includes some 150,000 clones, 85% to 95% detected once. The sample in question was peripheral blood, obtained on day 0 of MenACWY control vaccination. These receptors were obtained from an adult in good health.

The V gene is TRBV9, the J gene TRBJ1-1; 7 nucleotides match TRBD1. In germline, CDR1 is SGDLS, CDR2 YYNGEE. The CDR3 has 14 residues. Unmatched junction bases numbered 4, after V lost 0 bases and J lost 5 bases. DNA for the CDR3: TGTGCCAGCAGCGTAGTGCGACAGGGTACTGAAGCTTTCTTT. The encoded protein is CASSVVRQGTEAFF.

V gene TRBV5-1 combines with J gene TRBJ1-3; 10 bases match TRBD1. Germline V CDR1 and CDR2: SGHRS, YFSETQ. The CDR3 is 17 amino acids. Trimming at V came to 2 bases and at J to 4 bases, leaving 9 bases not matched to a gene. The chain's CDR3 is CASSLRPGQGVGNTIYF. DNA of the CDR3: TGCGCCAGCAGCTTAAGACCCGGACAGGGGGTAGGAAACACCATATATTTT.